The 26 T cell receptor beta chains below were found in one sample sequenced in a study of shared T cell receptors in the human thymus. TCRdb's copy holds only in-frame clones and misses some; the assay was immunoSEQ multiplex PCR. Found here are approximately 660,000 clones, around 87% of them singletons; the top ten hold 0.0095% to 0.012%. These same records also appear under a second study, on human thymus T cells.

Material: thymocytes. Receptor source: a boy under three years old with a congenital heart defect.

The rearrangement links TRBV5-3 to TRBJ1-2; 8 positions match TRBD1. TRBV5-3 is treated as an ORF (open reading frame) with a function not yet certain. CDR3 length: 13 amino acids. J gave up 2 bases and V 10 bases, and 7 bases lay outside the gene matches. CDR3 bases: TGTGCCTCTACAACAGGGGGAAACTATGGCTACACCTTC. Translating gives CASTTGGNYGYTF.

The chain couples TRBV5-6 to TRBJ2-4, with TRBD2 matching 8 bases. Trimming took 0 bases from V and 8 from J; bases not matched to a gene: 4. Germline V CDR1 and CDR2: SGHDT, YYEEEE. This CDR3 is 14 amino acids long. CDR3 sequence (DNA): TGTGCCAGCAGCTTGGCGCGGGAGGTAGACATTCAGTACTTC. As protein: CASSLAREVDIQYF.

CDR3 in amino acids: CASSYSSGGAYEQYF. As DNA, the CDR3 is TGTGCCAGCAGTTACTCGAGTGGAGGCGCCTACGAGCAGTACTTC. The V call is TRBV6-6, the J call TRBJ2-7; TRBD2 is a possible D gene (5 bases). The germline gives CDR1 MNHNY, CDR2 SVGAGI (reference sequence). The CDR3 is made up of 15 amino acids. Trimming removed 0 bases at V and 2 bases at J, with 11 bases between.

The J gene is TRBJ2-7, the V gene TRBV7-9; 10 bases line up with TRBD1. The germline V gene encodes CDR1 SEHNR and CDR2 FQNEAQ (reference sequence). The CDR3 totals 15 residues. J lost 4 bases, V lost 6 bases, and 9 bases had no gene match. CDR3 sequence (DNA): TGTGCCAGCAGTTCCGGGACAGGGGACTGGTACGAGCAGTACTTC. It encodes CASSSGTGDWYEQYF.

The sample holds one count of this clone. The genes are TRBV5-8 and TRBJ1-1, with D tentatively TRBD1 (5 bases). Trimming pared 2 bases from V and 1 base from J, leaving 9 bases between. This CDR3 has 14 amino acids. CDR1 SGHTS and CDR2 YDEGEE come from the germline V gene. The chain's CDR3 is CASSFRVENTEAFF. CDR3 DNA sequence: TGTGCCAGCAGCTTCAGGGTGGAGAACACTGAAGCTTTCTTT. The entire variable domain, with the rest obtained from reference TRBV5-8 and TRBJ1-1, is as follows: EAGVTQSPTHLIKTRGQQATLRCSPISGHTSVYWYQQALGLGLQFLLWYDEGEERNRGNFPPRFSGRQFPNYSSELNVNALELEDSALYLCASSFRVENTEAFFGQGTRLTVV.

V gene TRBV4-3 combines with J gene TRBJ1-1, with D maybe TRBD1 (6 bases). Germline CDR1 and CDR2: LGHNA and YSLEER. The CDR3 sequence is 14 residues long. Trimming cost V 8 bases and J 4 bases, with 17 bases left between them. The CDR3 DNA reads TGCGCCAGCCGCGCGAGAAACAGGGCCACTGAAGCTTTCTTT. Protein: CASRARNRATEAFF.

V and J are TRBV19 and TRBJ1-2, with a weak D call TRBD1 (5 bases). Germline assignment: CDR1 LNHDA and CDR2 SQIVND (reference sequence). The CDR3 runs to 14 residues. The V gene lost 3 bases and the J gene lost 3 bases, with 11 bases spanning the gap. CDR3 nucleotides: TGTGCCAGTAGTATCGAGCAGGGCCACTATGGCTACACCTTC. Amino acids: CASSIEQGHYGYTF.

The chain links TRBV4-3 to TRBJ2-7; a possible D gene is TRBD2 (6 bases). CDR3 length: 13 residues. Germline-derived CDR1 and CDR2 are LGHNA and YSLEER. Trimming stripped 0 bases from V and 6 bases from J, with 9 bases between. The CDR3 here is CASSQDRGSEQYF. CDR3 coding DNA: TGCGCCAGCAGCCAAGATCGGGGGTCCGAGCAGTACTTC.

This chain connects TRBV30 to TRBJ1-4; 10 bases align to TRBD1. Trimming cost V 0 bases and J 2 bases; bases outside gene matches: 6. Per the germline V gene, CDR1 is GTSNPN and CDR2 is SVGIG (reference sequence). CDR3 size: 17 residues. This CDR3 reads CAWSVGDRGRTNEKLFF. The CDR3 DNA sequence: TGTGCCTGGAGTGTAGGGGACAGGGGTAGGACTAATGAAAAACTGTTTTTT. Variable domain in full (rest from reference TRBV30 and TRBJ1-4): SQTIHQWPATLVQPVGSPLSLECTVEGTSNPNLYWYRQAAGRGLQLLFYSVGIGQISSEVPQNLSASRPQDRQFILSSKKLLLSDSGFYLCAWSVGDRGRTNEKLFFGSGTQLSVL.

In this sample, this clone turned up once. The chain links TRBV30 to TRBJ2-7, with TRBD1 matching over 12 bases. The CDR3 is 17 amino acids. V lost 1 base and J lost 6; bases outside the gene matches: 13. Germline-derived CDR1 and CDR2 are GTSNPN and SVGIG (reference sequence). DNA of the CDR3: TGTGCCTGGAGTGGGACCGGGACAGGGGGCCGGGGTGGCGAGCAGTACTTC. It specifies CAWSGTGTGGRGGEQYF.

The chain joins TRBV7-9 to TRBJ2-1, with TRBD2 matching over 12 bases. Germline V lookup: CDR1 SEHNR, CDR2 FQNEAQ (reference sequence). V shed 5 bases and J 9 bases; nucleotides not matched to a gene: 11. CDR3 length: 16 amino acids. CDR3 residues: CASSTSSGGVGSEQFF. In nucleotides, the CDR3 is TGTGCCAGCAGCACCTCTAGCGGGGGGGTCGGGAGTGAGCAGTTCTTC.

The rearrangement uses TRBV7-8 and TRBJ1-5, with D perhaps TRBD1 (5 bases). V lost 5 bases and J lost 0, with 14 bases in between. This CDR3 spans 16 amino acids. Germline-derived CDR1 and CDR2 are SGHVS and FQNEAQ. For the CDR3, the DNA is TGTGCCAGCAGCCTAAACCAGGGATATAGCAATCAGCCCCAGCATTTT. Encoded protein: CASSLNQGYSNQPQHF.

The chain uses TRBV28 and TRBJ1-2; D gene unclear. Germline lookup yields CDR1 MDHEN and CDR2 SYDVKM. This CDR3 is built from 16 residues. Trimming stripped 2 bases from V and 1 base from J, with 14 bases between. The DNA of the CDR3 is TGTGCCAGCAGTTTACCTAGGGAGCCTGTTAACTATGGCTACACCTTC. It encodes CASSLPREPVNYGYTF.

The J gene is TRBJ1-2, the V gene TRBV27, with no clear D. V lost 1 base to trimming and J lost 6 bases, with 12 bases between them. CDR3 length: 14 amino acids. The V gene's germline CDR1 is MNHEY and CDR2 SMNVEV (reference sequence). As DNA, the CDR3 is TGTGCCAGCAGTTTATTGGCGGGAGGGAATGGCTACACCTTC. As protein: CASSLLAGGNGYTF.

V is TRBV5-1 and J is TRBJ1-4; possibly TRBD1 for D (6 bases). The CDR3 consists of 14 residues. V gave up 1 base and J gave up 5 bases, with 9 bases separating them. Germline V gene sequence: CDR1 SGHRS, CDR2 YFSETQ. The CDR3 sequence is CASSLTGNNEKLFF. The CDR3 DNA sequence: TGCGCCAGCAGCTTGACAGGGAACAATGAAAAACTGTTTTTT.

The chain recombines TRBV7-9 with TRBJ2-3; 10 bases align to TRBD2. V lost 2 bases and J lost 3; bases outside the gene matches: 8. The CDR3 loop spans 17 amino acids. Germline V gene lookup returns CDR1 SEHNR and CDR2 FQNEAQ (reference sequence). The DNA of the CDR3 is TGTGCCAGCAGCTTAATTCGGTCTAGCGGGAGTACAGATACGCAGTATTTT. Translating gives CASSLIRSSGSTDTQYF.

V is TRBV2 and J is TRBJ1-2; maybe TRBD1 (5 bases). CDR3 length: 15 residues. Trimming left V 3 bases short and J 1 base short, with 12 bases between. CDR1 is SNHLY and CDR2 is FYNNEI in the germline V gene. The CDR3 reads CASSDRQKINYGYTF. CDR3 bases: TGTGCCAGCAGTGACCGACAGAAGATTAACTATGGCTACACCTTC.

The chain joins TRBV5-6 to TRBJ2-1; 13 bases match TRBD2. Germline V lookup: CDR1 SGHDT, CDR2 YYEEEE. V was clipped by 0 bases and J by 2 bases; unmatched bases: 8. CDR3 length: 19 residues. The CDR3 region is CASSLEGLAGVWAYNEQFF. The CDR3 bases are TGTGCCAGCAGCTTGGAAGGACTAGCGGGAGTATGGGCCTACAATGAGCAGTTCTTC.

V and J are TRBV23-1 and TRBJ1-4, with D unresolved. TRBV23-1 carries the ORF label, with uncertain function. The V end was cut by 6 bases, the J end by 0 bases, with 8 bases between. CDR3 length: 14 amino acids. As DNA, the CDR3 is TGCGCCAGCAGCACTCCCGCAACTAATGAAAAACTGTTTTTT. Translated, it gives CASSTPATNEKLFF.

The chain has TRBV2 and TRBJ2-7, with 9 bases lining up with TRBD2. V lost 5 bases, J lost 4 bases, and 6 bases stayed unmatched. The CDR3 has 14 residues. Per the germline V gene, CDR1 is SNHLY and CDR2 is FYNNEI. Here the CDR3 reads CASSIRLAEYEQYF. In DNA, the CDR3 is TGTGCCAGCAGTATACGACTAGCGGAATACGAGCAGTACTTC.

The rearrangement links TRBV5-6 to TRBJ2-1; D perhaps matches TRBD2 (5 bases). Germline V gene lookup returns CDR1 SGHDT and CDR2 YYEEEE. V was shortened by 1 base and J by 7 bases, with 18 bases between the two germline ends. The CDR3 has 16 amino acids. CDR3 amino acids: CASSLIGREGWNEQFF. The CDR3 DNA follows: TGTGCCAGCAGCTTGATCGGTCGCGAGGGCTGGAATGAGCAGTTCTTC.

The chain joins TRBV15 to TRBJ2-2; D is perhaps TRBD2 (6 bases). The CDR3 has 18 residues. Per germline, CDR1 LNHNV and CDR2 YYDKDF (reference sequence). V lost 1 base and J lost 5, with 20 bases in between. The CDR3 DNA follows: TGTGCCACCAGCAGAGTTCATGGCGGGAAGGGGCGGACCGGGGAGCTGTTTTTT. Translation: CATSRVHGGKGRTGELFF.

This rearrangement joins TRBV7-6 to TRBJ2-5, with 7 bases matching TRBD1. The DNA end lines up better with TRBJ2-7; the J call may be wrong. CDR1 is SGHVS and CDR2 is FNYEAQ in the germline V gene. CDR3 size: 16 residues. CDR3 sequence: CASSLDLEQGAYEQYF. In DNA form, the CDR3 reads TGTGCCAGCAGCTTAGACCTGGAGCAGGGGGCCTACGAGCAGTACTTC.

V and J are TRBV6-5 and TRBJ1-1; possibly TRBD1 for D (6 bases). Germline V CDR1 and CDR2: MNHEY, SVGAGI. This CDR3 spans 13 amino acids. Trimming took 6 bases from V and 0 from J, leaving 8 bases between them. CDR3: CASRGHLNTEAFF. CDR3 nucleotide sequence: TGTGCCAGCAGGGGACATCTGAACACTGAAGCTTTCTTT.

This clone is a singleton in its sample. The CDR3 coding sequence is TGTGCCAGCAGTTTCCCTACAGTTCCTGAAGCTTTCTTT. Its protein is CASSFPTVPEAFF. This sequence joins TRBV28 and TRBJ1-1, with D uncertain. The V end was cut by 3 bases, the J end by 6 bases, with 11 bases between. The CDR3 totals 13 residues. Germline V gene lookup returns CDR1 MDHEN and CDR2 SYDVKM.

V usage is TRBV6-5 and J usage is TRBJ2-1, with 9 bases lining up with TRBD2. CDR3 size: 16 residues. Germline CDR1 and CDR2: MNHEY and SVGAGI. V shed 3 bases and J 6 bases; nucleotides not matched to a gene: 9. CDR3 protein: CASSYRSGLATNEQFF. CDR3 DNA: TGTGCCAGCAGTTATCGATCGGGACTAGCTACCAATGAGCAGTTCTTC.